The T cell receptor beta chain described here comes from a study of blood T cell repertoires in COVID-19. After removal of 8 bases from V and 0 bases from J, the junction contained 10 bases not matched to a gene. The CDR3 is 16 amino acids. Germline CDR1 is LNHDA and CDR2 is SQIVND (reference sequence). Generated by immunoSEQ multiplex PCR, the TCRdb table keeps only in-frame clones and is missing some. The sample shows more than 200,000 clones, 70% to 90% of them seen only once. Sequences were obtained from peripheral blood. This TCR derives from a man aged 35-49 years with acute or convalescent COVID-19. The V call is TRBV19, the J call TRBJ1-5; TRBD1 matches at 7 bases. CDR3 nucleotides: TGTGCCAGTCTTCGCCGGGACAGCCTTAGCAATCAGCCCCAGCATTTT. Amino acids: CASLRRDSLSNQPQHF.